Sequencing of this T cell receptor (beta chain) was carried out in a study of shared clonotypes between healthy human individuals. For the study at large: Three CD4 naive, three CD4 memory, two CD8 naive and one CD8 memory plate were used per donor.

A split of CD4+ cells into CD45RA+ naive and CD45RA-negative memory subsets was performed. Measured with immunoSEQ multiplex PCR; TCRdb has only the in-frame clones, and not every one. The table lists 950,000 to 1,200,000 clones, roughly 77% of them singletons. The receptor comes from a man aged 18 to 29 in good health. Some clones in this sample may be carry-over from other donors' samples. Source material: memory CD4+ T cells from PBMCs. Subset denoted: CD45RA-negative fraction.

The CDR3 loop is CSVRDASYEQYF. The CDR3, as DNA: TGCAGCGTCCGGGACGCATCCTACGAGCAGTACTTC. The V and J genes are TRBV29-1 and TRBJ2-7; D possibly uses TRBD1 or TRBD2 (5 bases each). Germline CDR1 and CDR2: SQVTM and ANQGSEA. V shed 6 bases and J shed 1 base, with 10 bases lying between them. The CDR3 consists of 12 residues.